This T cell receptor beta chain was found in a study of post-analysis software for immune sequencing data. Overall study findings and caveats: Patients showed TRBV5-6, TRBV5-1 and TRBV20-1 among five TRBV segments more frequent than in controls.

Libraries were made from TCR beta cDNA, and they carried unique molecular identifiers. TCRdb analysed the PCR reads with MiXCR anew, one entry per CDR3 protein. The sample yields around 710,000 distinct CDR3 sequences, around 42% seen once. This clonotype has more than one count but fewer than ten. Its antigen is unidentified. From germline, CDR1 is SEHNR and CDR2 FQNEAQ (reference sequence). The V end was cut by 3 bases, the J end by 2 bases, with 8 bases between. The CDR3 covers 13 residues. Sequenced: blood. The chain employs TRBV7-9 and TRBJ2-7; a possible D gene is TRBD2 (5 bases). The receptor was isolated from a girl aged 10 to 17 with multiple sclerosis. The CDR3, as DNA: TGTGCCAGCAGCTTCCGGGGTGCCTACGAGCAGTACTTC. Its translation is CASSFRGAYEQYF.